What follows describes a single TCR beta chain. What it recognizes is unknown. The CDR3 has 15 amino acids. Germline CDR1 and CDR2: SGHDT and YYEEEE. The trim removed 4 bases at V and 3 bases at J, leaving 7 bases unmatched. It was with 60 Vbeta and 13 Jbeta primers that the PCR ran. Clones were read by immunoSEQ multiplex PCR, and TCRdb kept only the in-frame ones, dropping some. The sample table sets out some 120,000 clones. The data were taken from a study of cytomegalovirus exposure and HLA in healthy donors. Overall study results and limits: About 87% or about 30% of the time was how often most TCR beta V segments were productive, according to an earlier analysis.

The V and J genes are TRBV5-6 and TRBJ2-7, with TRBD1 matching over 10 bases. This sequence was found in a man younger than 40 in good health and CMV-seronegative. Source material: PBMCs. CDR3 nucleotide sequence: TGTGCCAGCAGCGGAGACAGGGGGCAGGGCTACGAGCAGTACTTC. Protein product: CASSGDRGQGYEQYF.